This paragraph reports one T cell receptor (beta chain). This entry belongs to a study of blood T cells in healthy people across ages. The second PCR ran about 6 to 11 cycles with a sample-barcoded 5' primer and J-beta primers. TCRdb called the 5' RACE reads again in MiXCR, with one record for every CDR3 protein. The table has fewer than 1,000,000 distinct CDR3 sequences, roughly 46% seen once; the top ten hold about a sixth. The CDR3 has 15 residues. Unmatched junction bases numbered 5, after V lost 7 bases and J lost 0 bases. The chain has TRBV12-3 or TRBV12-4 and TRBJ1-4; 7 bases fit TRBD1. Input material: blood. This clonotype was sampled from an elderly man in good health. CDR3: CASTTGVATNEKLFF. The CDR3 DNA sequence: TGTGCCAGCACCACAGGGGTAGCAACTAATGAAAAACTGTTTTTT.